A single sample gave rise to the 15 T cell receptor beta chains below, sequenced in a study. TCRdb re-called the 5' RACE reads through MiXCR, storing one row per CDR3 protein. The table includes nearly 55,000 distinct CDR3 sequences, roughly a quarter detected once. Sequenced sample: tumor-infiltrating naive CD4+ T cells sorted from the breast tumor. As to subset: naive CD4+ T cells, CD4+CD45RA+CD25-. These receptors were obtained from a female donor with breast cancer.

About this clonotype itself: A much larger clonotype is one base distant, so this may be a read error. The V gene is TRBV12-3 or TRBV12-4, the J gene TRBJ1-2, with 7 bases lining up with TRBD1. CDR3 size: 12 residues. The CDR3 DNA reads TGTGCCAGCGGGGGACAGCACTATAGCTACACCTTC. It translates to CASGGQHYSYTF.

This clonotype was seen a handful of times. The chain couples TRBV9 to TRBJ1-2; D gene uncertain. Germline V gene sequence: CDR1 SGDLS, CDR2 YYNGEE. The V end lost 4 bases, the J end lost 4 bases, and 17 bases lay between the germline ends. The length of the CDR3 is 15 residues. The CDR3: CASSPRRVQAYGYTF. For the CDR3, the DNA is TGTGCCAGCAGCCCACGAAGGGTTCAGGCCTATGGCTACACCTTC.

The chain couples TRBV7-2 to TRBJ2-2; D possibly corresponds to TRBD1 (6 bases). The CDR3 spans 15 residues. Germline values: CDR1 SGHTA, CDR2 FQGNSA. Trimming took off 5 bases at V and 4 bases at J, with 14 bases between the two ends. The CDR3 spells CASSLSGAGTGELFF. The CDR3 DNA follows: TGTGCCAGCAGCCTCTCAGGGGCGGGCACCGGGGAGCTGTTTTTT.

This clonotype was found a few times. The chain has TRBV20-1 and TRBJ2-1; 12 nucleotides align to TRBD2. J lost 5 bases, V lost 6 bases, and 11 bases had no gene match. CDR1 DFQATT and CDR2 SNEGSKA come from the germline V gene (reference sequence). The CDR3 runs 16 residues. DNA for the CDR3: TGCAGTGCGCATCCCGGGACTAGCGGGCTTAACAATGAGCAGTTCTTC. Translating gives CSAHPGTSGLNNEQFF.

The CDR3 DNA reads TGTGCCACCAGCAGAGATGGTCGCCAGGACATTCAGTACTTC. Residues: CATSRDGRQDIQYF. The chain combines TRBV15 with TRBJ2-4; D is unclear. Trimming cost V 0 bases and J 8 bases, with 11 bases left between them. CDR1 is LNHNV and CDR2 is YYDKDF in the germline V gene (reference sequence). The CDR3 totals 14 residues.

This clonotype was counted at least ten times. The CDR3 nucleotides read TGCGCCAGCAGCTTAGGACAGAGCATGAACACTGAAGCTTTCTTT. This translates into CASSLGQSMNTEAFF. V and J are TRBV5-1 and TRBJ1-1, with D perhaps TRBD1 (6 bases). Trimming removed 2 bases from V and 0 bases from J, with 11 bases in between. CDR1 SGHRS and CDR2 YFSETQ come from the germline V gene. The CDR3 extends over 15 amino acids.

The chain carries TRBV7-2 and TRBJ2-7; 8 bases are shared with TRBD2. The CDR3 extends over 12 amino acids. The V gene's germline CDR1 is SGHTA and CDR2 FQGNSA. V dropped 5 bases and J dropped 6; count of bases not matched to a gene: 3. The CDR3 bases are TGTGCCAGCAGCCAGCTAGCGGGCGAGCAGTACTTC. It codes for CASSQLAGEQYF.

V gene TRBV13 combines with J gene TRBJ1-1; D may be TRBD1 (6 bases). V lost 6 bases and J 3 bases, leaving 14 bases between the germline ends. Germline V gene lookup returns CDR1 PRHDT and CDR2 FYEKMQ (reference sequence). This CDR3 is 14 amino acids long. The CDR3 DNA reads TGTGCCAGCAGACCGGGGGGGCCGTACACTGAAGCTTTCTTT. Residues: CASRPGGPYTEAFF.

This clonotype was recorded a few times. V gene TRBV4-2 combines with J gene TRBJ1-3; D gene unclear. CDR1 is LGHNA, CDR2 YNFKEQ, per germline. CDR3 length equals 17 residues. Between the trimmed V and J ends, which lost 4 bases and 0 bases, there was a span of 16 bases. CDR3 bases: TGTGCCAGCAGCCCTTCATTGAGAGAGGGCTCTGGAAACACCATATATTTT. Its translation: CASSPSLREGSGNTIYF.

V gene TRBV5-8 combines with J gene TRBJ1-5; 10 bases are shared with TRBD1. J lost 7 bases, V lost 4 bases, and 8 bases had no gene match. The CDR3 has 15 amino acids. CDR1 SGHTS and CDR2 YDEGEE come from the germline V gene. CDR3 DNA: TGTGCCAGCAGCGCGGACAGGGGGTTCGAGCAGCCCCAGCATTTT. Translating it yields CASSADRGFEQPQHF.

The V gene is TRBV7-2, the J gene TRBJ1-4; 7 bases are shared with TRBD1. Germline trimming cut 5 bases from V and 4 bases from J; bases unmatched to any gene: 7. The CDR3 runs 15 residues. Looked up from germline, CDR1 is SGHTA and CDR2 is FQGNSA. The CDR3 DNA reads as TGTGCCAGCAGCCCAAGACAGGGAGGTAATGAAAAACTGTTTTTT. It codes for CASSPRQGGNEKLFF.

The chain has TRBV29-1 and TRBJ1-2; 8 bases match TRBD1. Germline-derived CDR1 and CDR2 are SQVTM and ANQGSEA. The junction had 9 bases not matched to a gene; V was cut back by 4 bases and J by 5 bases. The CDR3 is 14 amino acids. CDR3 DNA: TGCAGCGTTGCCGAAGGATACAGGGGGTATGGCTACACCTTC. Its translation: CSVAEGYRGYGYTF.

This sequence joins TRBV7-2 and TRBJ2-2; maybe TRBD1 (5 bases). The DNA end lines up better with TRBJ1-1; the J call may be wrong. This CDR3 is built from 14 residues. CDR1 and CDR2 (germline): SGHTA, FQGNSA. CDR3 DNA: TGTGCCAGCACCAATTGGGGGGAGGACACTGAAGCTTTCTTT. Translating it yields CASTNWGEDTEAFF.

The CDR3 reads CASFTGAGEGYEQFF. CDR3 nucleotide sequence: TGTGCCAGCTTCACCGGTGCGGGAGAGGGATATGAGCAGTTCTTC. The chain carries TRBV6-5 and TRBJ2-1; 7 nucleotides agree with TRBD2. V lost 8 bases to trimming and J lost 8 bases; unmatched junction nucleotides: 15. Germline CDR1 and CDR2: MNHEY and SVGAGI. The CDR3 spans 15 residues.

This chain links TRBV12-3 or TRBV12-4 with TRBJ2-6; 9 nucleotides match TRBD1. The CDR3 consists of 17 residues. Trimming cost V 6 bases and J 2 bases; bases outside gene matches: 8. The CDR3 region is CASRRDRVEAGANVLTF. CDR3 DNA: TGTGCCAGCAGACGGGACAGGGTGGAAGCTGGGGCCAACGTCCTGACTTTC.